The source of this TCR beta chain is a study of T cells in tuberculosis. Turning to the study itself: The T cells targeted glucose monomycolate, a mycobacterial lipid, via CD1B. PBMC were archived before or within 7 days of starting treatment.

This CDR3 spans 16 amino acids. The germline gives CDR1 MNHNS, CDR2 SASEGT. V gave up 2 bases and J gave up 4 bases; unmatched junction bases: 8. For this clone: Its target is unknown.

Produced via immunoSEQ multiplex PCR; TCRdb's table is partial and in-frame only. Found here are around 30,000 clones, 80% to 95% of them singletons; the top ten hold more than 9.5%. Time point: new active TB diagnosis, blood taken before or within 7 days of starting treatment. Study observations and caveats: Selection depended on which cryopreserved specimens were available. Active tuberculosis patients had shorter CDR3-alpha; the beta difference was nonsignificant.

This chain connects TRBV6-1 to TRBJ2-1, with 7 bases identical to TRBD2. The sequence derives from an adult with tuberculosis. The specimen comprised PBMCs, sampled at tuberculosis diagnosis. The CDR3 coding sequence is TGTGCCAGCAGTGAACGGGGGGATCTGCCTTACAATGAGCAGTTCTTC. Its translation is CASSERGDLPYNEQFF.